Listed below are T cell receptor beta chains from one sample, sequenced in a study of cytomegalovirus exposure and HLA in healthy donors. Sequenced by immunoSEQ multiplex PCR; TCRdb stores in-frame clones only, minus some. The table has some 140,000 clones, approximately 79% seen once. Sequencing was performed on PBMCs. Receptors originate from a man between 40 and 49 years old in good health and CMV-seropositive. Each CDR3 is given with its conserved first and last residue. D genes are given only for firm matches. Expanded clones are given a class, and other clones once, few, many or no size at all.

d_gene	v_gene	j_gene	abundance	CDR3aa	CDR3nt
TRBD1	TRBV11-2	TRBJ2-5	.	CASQTGDETQYF	TGTGCCAGCCAGACAGGGGACGAGACCCAGTACTTC
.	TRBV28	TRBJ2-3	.	CASSLTPEARDTDTQYF	TGTGCCAGCAGTTTAACCCCAGAGGCGAGGGACACAGATACGCAGTATTTT
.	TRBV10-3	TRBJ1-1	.	CAVRQGLNTEAFF	TGTGCCGTACGGCAGGGTTTGAACACTGAAGCTTTCTTT
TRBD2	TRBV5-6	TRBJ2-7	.	CASSKLAGGTYEQYF	TGTGCCAGCAGCAAACTAGCGGGAGGGACCTACGAGCAGTACTTC
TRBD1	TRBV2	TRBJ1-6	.	CASRWEQGNSPLHF	TGTGCCAGCAGATGGGAACAGGGGAATTCACCCCTCCACTTT
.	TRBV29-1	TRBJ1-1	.	CSVEGKEPNTEAFF	TGCAGCGTTGAAGGGAAGGAGCCGAACACTGAAGCTTTCTTT
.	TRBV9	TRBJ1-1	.	CASSEGMNTEAFF	TGTGCCAGCAGCGAGGGGATGAACACTGAAGCTTTCTTT
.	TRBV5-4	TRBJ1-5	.	CASSLAPGAPNQPQHF	TGTGCCAGCAGCTTGGCCCCAGGGGCCCCAAATCAGCCCCAGCATTTT
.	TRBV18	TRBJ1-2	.	CASSPPITGYGYTF	TGTGCCAGCTCACCACCGATTACAGGTTATGGCTACACCTTC
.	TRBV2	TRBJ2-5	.	CASNGGRETQYF	TGTGCCAGCAACGGGGGGCGAGAGACCCAGTACTTC
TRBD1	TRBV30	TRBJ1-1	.	CAWSLDRDTEAFF	TGTGCCTGGAGCTTAGACAGGGACACTGAAGCTTTCTTT
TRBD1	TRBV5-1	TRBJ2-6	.	CASSSRGQPSGANVLTF	TGCGCCAGCAGCAGCCGGGGACAGCCCTCTGGGGCCAACGTCCTGACTTTC
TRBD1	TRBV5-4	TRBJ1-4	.	CASSFTGAGEKLFF	TGTGCCAGCAGCTTTACAGGGGCGGGTGAAAAACTGTTTTTT
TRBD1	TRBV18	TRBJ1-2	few	CASSPFDREIDGYTF	TGTGCCAGCTCACCATTTGACAGGGAAATTGATGGCTACACCTTC
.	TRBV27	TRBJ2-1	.	CASSLRLASYNEQFF	TGTGCCAGCAGTTTGCGGCTAGCATCCTACAATGAGCAGTTCTTC
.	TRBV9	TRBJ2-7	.	CASSGSAGFSYEQYF	TGTGCCAGCAGTGGATCAGCGGGCTTCTCCTACGAGCAGTACTTC
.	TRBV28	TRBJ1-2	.	CASSTGTEIVGGYTF	TGTGCCAGCAGTACGGGGACTGAGATCGTTGGTGGCTACACCTTC
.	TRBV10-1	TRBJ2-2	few	CASSDSGPPGTGELFF	TGCGCCAGCAGTGACTCGGGTCCCCCGGGCACCGGGGAGCTGTTTTTT
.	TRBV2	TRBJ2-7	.	CASSVLQGGEQYF	TGTGCCAGCAGTGTACTACAGGGTGGGGAGCAGTACTTC
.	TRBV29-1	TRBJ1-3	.	CSVAHSSGNTIYF	TGCAGCGTTGCACACAGCTCTGGAAACACCATATATTTT
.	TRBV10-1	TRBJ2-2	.	CASSDSGNTGELFF	TGCGCCAGCAGTGATTCAGGGAACACCGGGGAGCTGTTTTTT
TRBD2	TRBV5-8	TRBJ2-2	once	CASSLGSGSGYTGELFF	TGTGCCAGCAGCTTGGGGAGCGGGAGCGGGTACACCGGGGAGCTGTTTTTT
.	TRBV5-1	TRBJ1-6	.	CASSLAEQSSYNSPLHF	TGCGCCAGCAGCTTGGCAGAACAAAGCTCCTATAATTCACCCCTCCACTTT
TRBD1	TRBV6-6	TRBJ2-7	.	CASSYAGQGYSYEQYF	TGTGCCAGCAGTTACGCCGGACAGGGGTACTCCTACGAGCAGTACTTC
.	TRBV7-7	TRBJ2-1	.	CASSLEYSYNEQFF	TGTGCTAGCAGCTTGGAGTACTCCTACAATGAGCAGTTCTTC
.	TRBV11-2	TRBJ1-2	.	CASSYASTLYGYTF	TGTGCCAGCAGCTACGCGTCAACTTTGTATGGCTACACCTTC
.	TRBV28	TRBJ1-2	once	CASSTNPGERNGYTF	TGTGCCAGCAGCACCAACCCAGGGGAGAGGAATGGCTACACCTTC
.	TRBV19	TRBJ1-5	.	CASSLRGQTSNQPQHF	TGTGCCAGTAGTCTCAGGGGCCAGACTAGCAATCAGCCCCAGCATTTT
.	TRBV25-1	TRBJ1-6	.	CASSGGTVYSPLHF	TGTGCCAGCAGTGGCGGGACGGTTTATTCACCCCTCCACTTT
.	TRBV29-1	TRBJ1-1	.	CSAEGGNTEAFF	TGCAGCGCTGAGGGGGGGAACACTGAAGCTTTCTTT
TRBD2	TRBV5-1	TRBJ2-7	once	CASSLATSGNEQYF	TGCGCCAGCAGCTTGGCTACTAGCGGGAACGAGCAGTACTTC
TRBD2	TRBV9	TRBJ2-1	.	CASSPRLASYNEQFF	TGTGCCAGCAGCCCCCGACTAGCTTCCTACAATGAGCAGTTCTTC
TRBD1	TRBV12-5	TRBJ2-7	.	CASGLLGTGPYEQYF	TGTGCTAGTGGTCTCCTGGGGACAGGACCCTACGAGCAGTACTTC
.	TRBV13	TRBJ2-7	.	CASSPQRAVEQYF	TGTGCCAGCAGCCCCCAGCGGGCGGTCGAGCAGTACTTC
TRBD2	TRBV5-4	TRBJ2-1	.	CASRLAGFNEQFF	TGTGCCAGCAGGCTAGCGGGGTTCAATGAGCAGTTCTTC
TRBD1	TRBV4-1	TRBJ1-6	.	CASSPKGDRANSPLHF	TGCGCCAGCAGCCCAAAGGGGGACAGGGCGAATTCACCCCTCCACTTT